Below are 25 T cell receptor beta chains sequenced from a single sample in a study of T cells in tuberculosis. Only in-frame clones appear in the TCRdb table, and some are missing; sequencing was by immunoSEQ multiplex PCR. Of over 35,000 clones listed, around 96% are singletons. The source material was PBMCs. These receptor sequences come from a donor aged 10-30 years with latent tuberculosis or without tuberculosis infection.

V and J are TRBV19 and TRBJ2-3; D may be TRBD2 (5 bases). Trimming left V 8 bases short and J 1 base short, with 13 bases between. Germline CDR1 is LNHDA and CDR2 is SQIVND (reference sequence). The CDR3 is made up of 14 amino acids. The CDR3 region has the DNA TGTGCCAGTGGCGACTTGGGAGGCACAGATACGCAGTATTTT. It translates to CASGDLGGTDTQYF.

V is TRBV2 and J is TRBJ2-7, with D possibly matching TRBD2 (6 bases). This CDR3 has 15 residues. Germline values: CDR1 SNHLY, CDR2 FYNNEI. Trimming took off 3 bases at V and 4 bases at J, with 16 bases between the two ends. This CDR3 is CASSDWGGAKYEQYF. The CDR3 bases are TGTGCCAGCAGTGATTGGGGCGGGGCTAAATACGAGCAGTACTTC.

The J gene is TRBJ1-2, the V gene TRBV28; 9 positions match TRBD1. CDR3 length: 15 residues. Trimming at V came to 5 bases and at J to 1 base, leaving 5 bases not matched to a gene. Germline V gives CDR1 MDHEN, CDR2 SYDVKM. This chain's CDR3 is CASSRDRANNYGYTF. CDR3 sequence (DNA): TGTGCCAGCAGTAGGGACAGGGCTAATAACTATGGCTACACCTTC.

Concerning this clone: A junction boundary mismatches the germline segment, possibly from a read error. The genes are TRBV5-1 and TRBJ1-1; D gene ambiguous. CDR1 and CDR2 (germline): SGHRS, YFSETQ. CDR3 length equals 12 residues. The CDR3 loop reads CASSSPDTEAFF. For the CDR3, the DNA is TGCGCCAGCAGCTCCCCTGACACAGAAGCTTTCTTT.

The chain recombines TRBV6-5 with TRBJ2-7, with 9 bases aligning to TRBD1. CDR1 MNHEY and CDR2 SVGAGI come from the germline V gene. CDR3 size: 13 residues. The V segment lost 6 bases and the J segment 3 bases; nucleotides outside the gene matches: 3. The CDR3 DNA reads as TGTGCCAGCAGGACGACAGGGGGCTACGAGCAGTACTTC. Protein product: CASRTTGGYEQYF.

The chain recombines TRBV5-1 with TRBJ1-2; 10 bases are a match to TRBD1. V lost 3 bases to trimming and J lost 4 bases; unmatched junction nucleotides: 0. Germline V gene sequence: CDR1 SGHRS, CDR2 YFSETQ. The CDR3 loop spans 13 amino acids. The CDR3 region has the DNA TGCGCCAGCAGCTGGGACAGGGGCTATGGCTACACCTTC. Amino acid sequence: CASSWDRGYGYTF.

This clone was observed a few times. V usage is TRBV5-1 and J usage is TRBJ1-6; 10 bases agree with TRBD1. The CDR3 runs 14 residues. The V gene's germline CDR1 is SGHRS and CDR2 YFSETQ. Trimming removed 2 bases from V and 10 bases from J; junction bases left unmatched: 3. The CDR3 bases are TGCGCCAGCAGCTTCTGGACAGGGGGGTCACCCCTCCACTTT. It translates to CASSFWTGGSPLHF.

The rearrangement uses TRBV7-9 and TRBJ2-2; TRBD1 matches 9 bases. The V segment lost 4 bases and the J segment 7 bases; nucleotides outside the gene matches: 4. The CDR3 has 14 amino acids. Germline V gene data show CDR1 as SEHNR and CDR2 as FQNEAQ (reference sequence). The CDR3 DNA reads as TGTGCCAGCAGCTCGGGACAGGGTAGCGGGGAGCTGTTTTTT. Translating it yields CASSSGQGSGELFF.

This chain links TRBV19 with TRBJ1-6; D unclear. CDR1 and CDR2 from the germline V gene are LNHDA and SQIVND (reference sequence). The CDR3 consists of 15 residues. V was pared by 5 bases and J by 7 bases, with 15 bases between. Written as DNA, the CDR3 is TGTGCCAGTAGTCCACGGAGGACGTTCAATTCACCCCTCCACTTT. It encodes CASSPRRTFNSPLHF.

The genes are TRBV6-5 and TRBJ2-7; 7 nucleotides line up with TRBD1. Germline lookup yields CDR1 MNHEY and CDR2 SVGAGI. V lost 2 bases, J lost 0 bases, and 4 bases stayed unmatched. This CDR3 contains 15 residues. The CDR3 DNA reads TGTGCCAGCAGTTACGAGGCAGGGGGCTCCTACGAGCAGTACTTC. Residues: CASSYEAGGSYEQYF.

The chain recombines TRBV6-6 with TRBJ1-2; 7 positions agree with TRBD1. Germline V CDR1 and CDR2: MNHNY, SVGAGI (reference sequence). The CDR3 length is 15 residues. Losses at the gene ends were 2 bases for V and 0 bases for J; bases not matched to a gene: 3. DNA for the CDR3: TGTGCCAGCAGTTACCTTGGGACAGCTAACTATGGCTACACCTTC. Amino acid sequence: CASSYLGTANYGYTF.

The rearrangement uses TRBV5-8 and TRBJ1-5, with no clear D. Germline V lookup: CDR1 SGHTS, CDR2 YDEGEE. V lost 4 bases and J 3 bases, leaving 14 bases between the germline ends. There are 15 residues in the CDR3. The CDR3 DNA is TGTGCCAGCAGCCCTTCGGTAAACTTCAATCAGCCCCAGCATTTT. Translated, it gives CASSPSVNFNQPQHF.

The gene calls are TRBV30 and TRBJ2-7; D not resolved. Trimming removed 0 bases from V and 5 bases from J, with 2 bases in between. Germline V gene data show CDR1 as GTSNPN and CDR2 as SVGIG (reference sequence). The CDR3 length is 10 residues. The CDR3 region is CAWSVNEQYF. The CDR3 DNA sequence: TGTGCCTGGAGTGTTAACGAGCAGTACTTC.

The chain recombines TRBV5-1 with TRBJ2-7; TRBD1 is a possible D gene (5 bases). This CDR3 contains 15 residues. V gave up 2 bases and J gave up 5 bases, with 17 bases separating them. Germline V gene sequence: CDR1 SGHRS, CDR2 YFSETQ. The CDR3 nucleotides read TGCGCCAGCAGCTTTGAAGGGATGGACACCGACGAGCAGTACTTC. This codes for CASSFEGMDTDEQYF.

This sequence joins TRBV7-2 and TRBJ1-1, with unresolved D. The CDR3 consists of 16 residues. Trimming took 5 bases from V and 5 from J, leaving 21 bases between them. CDR1 and CDR2 (germline): SGHTA, FQGNSA. CDR3 protein: CASSPLEEWTGTEAFF. In DNA form, the CDR3 reads TGTGCCAGCAGCCCCCTTGAGGAATGGACGGGGACTGAAGCTTTCTTT.

The rearrangement links TRBV11-2 to TRBJ2-5, with D unresolved. CDR3 length equals 14 residues. The V and J ends lost 1 base and 3 bases respectively, with 9 bases between them. CDR1 is SGHAT, CDR2 FQNNGV, per germline. The CDR3 DNA reads TGTGCCAGCAGCTTAGCAGGCAGAAAAGAGACCCAGTACTTC. Residues: CASSLAGRKETQYF. Looking up the rest from reference TRBV11-2 and TRBJ2-5 gives the full variable domain: EAGVAQSPRYKIIEKRQSVAFWCNPISGHATLYWYQQILGQGPKLLIQFQNNGVVDDSQLPKDRFSAERLKGVDSTLKIQPAKLEDSAVYLCASSLAGRKETQYFGPGTRLLVL.

V gene TRBV28 combines with J gene TRBJ1-2; D ambiguous. Germline V CDR1 and CDR2: MDHEN, SYDVKM. Trimming took 5 bases from V and 4 from J, leaving 8 bases between them. The CDR3 runs 12 residues. The CDR3 DNA reads as TGTGCCAGCAGTAATTCTCCCTATGGCTACACCTTC. Its translation: CASSNSPYGYTF.

CDR3 sequence: CASSIGGSPLHF. The CDR3 region has the DNA TGTGCCAGTAGTATAGGGGGCTCACCCCTCCACTTT. The V gene is TRBV19, the J gene TRBJ1-6; a possible D gene is TRBD1 (5 bases). Germline V lookup: CDR1 LNHDA, CDR2 SQIVND (reference sequence). V lost 1 base, J lost 10 bases, and 5 bases lay in between. CDR3 length: 12 amino acids.

This clone is a singleton in its sample. The rearrangement links TRBV21-1 to TRBJ2-3; the tabulated D call, TRBD1, remains unverified against the DNA. TRBV21-1 is shown as a pseudogene. CDR3 length: 14 amino acids. CDR3 in DNA: TGTGCCAGCCCCAGGTCTTGGAGCACAGATACGCAGTATTTT. Its translation: CASPRSWSTDTQYF.

V is TRBV7-3 and J is TRBJ1-2; the match to TRBD1 covers 7 bases. Losses at the gene ends were 2 bases for V and 5 bases for J; bases not matched to a gene: 17. The CDR3 runs to 18 residues. CDR1 is SGHTA and CDR2 is FQGTGA in the germline V gene. The CDR3 loop is CASSLSHPTRTGGYGYTF. In nucleotides, the CDR3 is TGTGCCAGCAGCTTATCCCACCCAACTCGGACAGGTGGTTATGGCTACACCTTC.

This clone is a singleton in its sample. A junction end diverges from the germline sequence, so it may reflect a read error. This sequence joins TRBV2 and TRBJ2-5; TRBD2 aligns across 7 bases. Germline CDR1 and CDR2: SNHLY and FYNNEI. The CDR3 has 14 amino acids. The CDR3 DNA reads TGTGCCAGCCGTGAGGGCGGGGGCCAAGAGACCCAGTACTTC. This gives the protein CASREGGGQETQYF.

The genes are TRBV30 and TRBJ1-2, with D possibly matching TRBD1 (6 bases). The V gene lost 3 bases and the J gene lost 7 bases, with 18 bases spanning the gap. Germline loops: CDR1 GTSNPN, CDR2 SVGIG (reference sequence). CDR3 size: 14 residues. CDR3 in DNA: TGTGCCTGGAGACACGCCTCCTACAGGGCTGGCTACACCTTC. This gives the protein CAWRHASYRAGYTF. Full variable domain (rest looked up from reference TRBV30 and TRBJ1-2): SQTIHQWPATLVQPVGSPLSLECTVEGTSNPNLYWYRQAAGRGLQLLFYSVGIGQISSEVPQNLSASRPQDRQFILSSKKLLLSDSGFYLCAWRHASYRAGYTFGSGTRLTVV.

This clone was counted once. The gene calls are TRBV6-1 and TRBJ2-1; TRBD1 matches 9 bases. From germline, CDR1 is MNHNS and CDR2 SASEGT. The CDR3 has 14 amino acids. Losses at the gene ends were 3 bases for V and 9 bases for J; bases not matched to a gene: 6. CDR3 sequence: CASSEGTGLGEQFF. The DNA of the CDR3 is TGTGCCAGCAGTGAGGGGACAGGGCTTGGTGAGCAGTTCTTC.

A word on this clone: The junction shows a germline mismatch at one end, possibly a read error. This chain joins TRBV5-1 and TRBJ2-3, with TRBD2 matching 11 bases. Germline CDR1 reads SGHRS; CDR2 reads YFSETQ. This CDR3 is 14 amino acids long. The CDR3 reads CASSLGPTSGEAVF. The CDR3 DNA is TGCGCCAGCAGCTTAGGTCCGACTAGCGGGGAGGCAGTATTT.

This clone has only one observation. This rearrangement joins TRBV7-2 to TRBJ2-7; 8 bases fit TRBD1. Germline CDR1 SGHTA, CDR2 FQGNSA. The CDR3 is 16 amino acids. The V gene end was trimmed by 2 bases and the J gene end by 5 bases; junction bases not matched to a gene: 11. The CDR3 spells CASSLTGQGLYHEQYF. As DNA, the CDR3 is TGTGCCAGCAGCTTAACAGGACAGGGCCTTTACCACGAGCAGTACTTC. The full variable domain, completed using reference TRBV7-2 and TRBJ2-7, is GAGVSQSPSNKVTEKGKDVELRCDPISGHTALYWYRQSLGQGLEFLIYFQGNSAPDKSGLPSDRFSAERTGGSVSTLTIQRTQQEDSAVYLCASSLTGQGLYHEQYFGPGTRLTVT.